This passage covers 17 T cell receptor beta chains from one sample sequenced in a study of blood T cell repertoires in COVID-19 (dated by TCRdb to the early 2020s). The library was made by the immunoSEQ multiplex PCR assay. In TCRdb, the immuneACCESS table is reduced to in-frame sequences with V and J assigned. These tables do not hold every clone; where another copy was compared, an unresolved V gene accounts for under half, and the others remain unexplained. This sample lists about 220,000 clones; about nine tenths were detected once. Around 0.7% of the sample is held by the ten biggest clonotypes. The material sequenced was peripheral blood. The receptors shown here come from a man aged 40-55 years with acute or convalescent COVID-19.

The gene calls are TRBV7-2 and TRBJ2-4; 11 bases line up with TRBD1. V dropped 1 base and J dropped 8; count of bases not matched to a gene: 4. The CDR3 spans 15 residues. CDR1 SGHTA and CDR2 FQGNSA come from the germline V gene. CDR3 amino acids: CASSLGTGGEYIQYF. The DNA for the CDR3 is TGTGCCAGCAGCTTAGGGACAGGGGGCGAATACATTCAGTACTTC.

This chain connects TRBV27 to TRBJ1-2, with a tentative D call TRBD1 (6 bases). CDR1 and CDR2 (germline): MNHEY, SMNVEV (reference sequence). V dropped 6 bases and J dropped 6 bases, with 14 bases sitting between them. The CDR3 contains 13 residues. CDR3 residues: CASSKDRFDGYTF. The CDR3 DNA is TGTGCCAGCAGCAAAGACAGGTTTGATGGCTACACCTTC.

The genes are TRBV20-1 and TRBJ2-3; 11 bases line up with TRBD2. Germline CDR1 and CDR2: DFQATT and SNEGSKA (reference sequence). The ends lost 3 bases at V and 7 bases at J; junction bases unmatched: 9. The length of the CDR3 is 15 residues. The CDR3 DNA follows: TGCAGTGCTAGTGGGCTAGCGGGGGGAACTTATACGCAGTATTTT. Its protein is CSASGLAGGTYTQYF.

The chain couples TRBV7-6 to TRBJ2-7; D is perhaps TRBD2 (6 bases). The CDR3 has 16 amino acids. The germline gives CDR1 SGHVS, CDR2 FNYEAQ. The V end was cut by 5 bases, the J end by 0 bases, with 17 bases between. The CDR3 here is CASSPTITGVSYEQYF. The CDR3 bases are TGTGCCAGCAGCCCAACCATAACGGGAGTCTCCTACGAGCAGTACTTC.

V usage is TRBV11-3 and J usage is TRBJ1-5; 7 bases agree with TRBD1. This CDR3 contains 19 residues. CDR1 and CDR2 from the germline V gene are SGHNT and YENEEA. J was trimmed by 1 base and V by 1 base; bases with no gene match: 13. The CDR3 reads CASSLGPQGIRGSNQPQHF. CDR3 coding DNA: TGTGCCAGCAGCTTAGGGCCACAGGGGATAAGGGGGAGCAATCAGCCCCAGCATTTT.

CDR3 in amino acids: CATSREVGGSYGYTF. In nucleotides, the CDR3 is TGTGCCACCAGCAGAGAGGTTGGAGGGTCTTATGGCTACACCTTC. The chain has TRBV15 and TRBJ1-2, with D unresolved. In germline, CDR1 is LNHNV, CDR2 YYDKDF (reference sequence). The CDR3 covers 15 residues. V lost 0 bases and J 5 bases, leaving 13 bases between the germline ends.

The chain uses TRBV21-1 and TRBJ1-1; TRBD1 is the table's D call and was not checked against the DNA. TRBV21-1 is a listed pseudogene. The CDR3 totals 15 residues. The CDR3 DNA sequence: TGTGCCAGCCGGAAACCTGAACAGAAGAACACTGAAGCTTTCTTT. Protein: CASRKPEQKNTEAFF.

The chain links TRBV7-9 to TRBJ1-2, with D maybe TRBD1 (6 bases). The CDR3 has 13 residues. With 2 bases removed from V and 4 bases from J, the gap between germline ends came to 8 bases. Per the germline V gene, CDR1 is SEHNR and CDR2 is FQNEAQ (reference sequence). The CDR3 region is CASSLQGPYGYTF. Here the CDR3 DNA reads TGTGCCAGCAGCTTACAGGGGCCCTATGGCTACACCTTC. Looking up the rest from reference TRBV7-9 and TRBJ1-2 gives the full variable domain: DTGVSQNPRHKITKRGQNVTFRCDPISEHNRLYWYRQTLGQGPEFLTYFQNEAQLEKSRLLSDRFSAERPKGSFSTLEIQRTEQGDSAMYLCASSLQGPYGYTFGSGTRLTVV.

This clone was seen repeatedly, ten times or more. The CDR3 nucleotides read TGTGCCAGTAGTCTCACGCAGGGGTGGACTGAAGCTTTCTTT. This codes for CASSLTQGWTEAFF. The rearrangement links TRBV19 to TRBJ1-1; TRBD1 might be the D (6 bases). V lost 5 bases, J lost 5 bases, and 15 bases lay in between. In germline, CDR1 is LNHDA, CDR2 SQIVND (reference sequence). CDR3 length: 14 residues. The full variable domain, completed using reference TRBV19 and TRBJ1-1, is DGGITQSPKYLFRKEGQNVTLSCEQNLNHDAMYWYRQDPGQGLRLIYYSQIVNDFQKGDIAEGYSVSREKKESFPLTVTSAQKNPTAFYLCASSLTQGWTEAFFGQGTRLTVV.

The chain recombines TRBV3-1 (or the pseudogene TRBV3-2) with TRBJ2-2; 10 bases line up with TRBD2. Germline V gene sequence: CDR1 LGHDT, CDR2 YNNKEL (reference sequence). This CDR3 comprises 16 residues. V was clipped by 4 bases and J by 3 bases; unmatched bases: 5. The CDR3 coding sequence is TGTGCCAGCAGCCCGAGGCTAGCGGGGGACACCGGGGAGCTGTTTTTT. It translates to CASSPRLAGDTGELFF.

This sequence joins TRBV27 and TRBJ2-3; TRBD2 aligns across 9 bases. CDR1 and CDR2 from the germline V gene are MNHEY and SMNVEV (reference sequence). The J segment lost 4 bases and the V segment lost 8 bases, leaving 7 bases of the junction unmatched. The CDR3 sequence is 14 residues long. CDR3 sequence reads: CASGSGTSPDTQYF. CDR3 DNA: TGTGCCAGCGGCTCCGGGACTAGCCCAGATACGCAGTATTTT.

This clone was observed once. The rearrangement joins TRBV4-1 to TRBJ2-7, with 10 positions matching TRBD2. J lost 5 bases, V lost 3 bases, and 4 bases had no gene match. The germline V gene encodes CDR1 MGHRA and CDR2 YSYEKL. This CDR3 is 14 amino acids long. CDR3 in DNA: TGCGCCAGCAGCCAGGGACTAGCGCTCCACGAGCAGTACTTC. Translating it yields CASSQGLALHEQYF.

V is TRBV7-8 and J is TRBJ1-2; TRBD1 is a possible D gene (6 bases). The CDR3 is 14 amino acids. V lost 4 bases and J 4 bases, leaving 13 bases between the germline ends. Germline values: CDR1 SGHVS, CDR2 FQNEAQ. The CDR3 DNA follows: TGTGCCAGCAGCTCGGGACAAGGGGTCTATGGCTACACCTTC. This translates into CASSSGQGVYGYTF.

This clone has a single count. The J gene is TRBJ1-1, the V gene TRBV30, with a weak D call TRBD1 (5 bases). The germline V gene encodes CDR1 GTSNPN and CDR2 SVGIG (reference sequence). V lost 7 bases and J lost 3, with 18 bases in between. This CDR3 has 14 amino acids. The CDR3 DNA is TGTGCCTCCCCCCGAGGAGGGGTGGACACTGAAGCTTTCTTT. Encoded protein: CASPRGGVDTEAFF.

The J gene is TRBJ2-7, the V gene TRBV12-3 or TRBV12-4; D is undetermined. The CDR3 covers 12 residues. The V and J ends lost 7 bases and 7 bases respectively, with 14 bases between them. CDR3 loop: CASKFPGGEQYF. The CDR3 DNA reads TGTGCCAGCAAATTTCCGGGTGGAGAGCAGTACTTC.

This clone appeared once. The rearrangement joins TRBV30 to TRBJ2-2; 13 bases are shared with TRBD2. Losses at the gene ends were 5 bases for V and 8 bases for J; bases not matched to a gene: 8. This CDR3 contains 15 residues. Germline-derived CDR1 and CDR2 are GTSNPN and SVGIG (reference sequence). The CDR3 DNA is TGTGCCTGGGTTACCGGACTAGCGGGAGCTGGGGAGCTGTTTTTT. It yields the protein CAWVTGLAGAGELFF. The complete variable domain, with remaining parts taken from reference TRBV30 and TRBJ2-2, reads SQTIHQWPATLVQPVGSPLSLECTVEGTSNPNLYWYRQAAGRGLQLLFYSVGIGQISSEVPQNLSASRPQDRQFILSSKKLLLSDSGFYLCAWVTGLAGAGELFFGEGSRLTVL.

The J gene is TRBJ2-3, the V gene TRBV7-8; unclear D gene. Germline assignment: CDR1 SGHVS and CDR2 FQNEAQ. Trimming pared 3 bases from V and 4 bases from J, leaving 11 bases between. This CDR3 has 14 residues. CDR3 sequence: CASSFGPHSDTQYF. DNA of the CDR3: TGTGCCAGCAGCTTTGGGCCTCACTCAGATACGCAGTATTTT.